By sample share, the clone carrying this TCR beta chain is large (0.1 to 1%). The antigen is not known. The data stem from a study of immune cell composition in non-small cell lung cancer. Study-wide points: Tumour-associated clones >0.5% occurred in approximately 32% of adenocarcinomas, roughly four fifths of squamous.

The CDR3 is 15 amino acids. Germline-derived CDR1 and CDR2 are PRHDT and FYEKMQ (reference sequence). V was clipped by 8 bases and J by 2 bases, with 19 bases between them. Generated by immunoSEQ multiplex PCR, the TCRdb table keeps only in-frame clones and is missing some. The sample records about 2,500 clones, roughly 84% being singletons. The clonotype originates from a human donor with non-small cell lung cancer. Source material: lung tumor tissue. The chain has TRBV13 and TRBJ2-7; possible D gene TRBD1, 5 bases. The CDR3 DNA is TGTGCCAGCTCCGTGGGCAGGGCGAATGCCTACGAGCAGTACTTC. It codes for CASSVGRANAYEQYF.